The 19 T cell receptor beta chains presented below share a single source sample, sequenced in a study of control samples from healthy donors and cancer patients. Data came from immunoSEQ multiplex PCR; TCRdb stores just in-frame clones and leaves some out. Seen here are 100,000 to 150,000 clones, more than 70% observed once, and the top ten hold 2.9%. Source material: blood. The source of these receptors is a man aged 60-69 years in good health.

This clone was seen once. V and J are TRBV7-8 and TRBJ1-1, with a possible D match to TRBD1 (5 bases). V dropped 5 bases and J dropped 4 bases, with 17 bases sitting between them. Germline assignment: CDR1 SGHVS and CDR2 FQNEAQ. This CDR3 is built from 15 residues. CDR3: CASSPKSGQGTEAFF. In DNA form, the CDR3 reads TGTGCCAGCAGCCCGAAAAGCGGCCAGGGCACTGAAGCTTTCTTT.

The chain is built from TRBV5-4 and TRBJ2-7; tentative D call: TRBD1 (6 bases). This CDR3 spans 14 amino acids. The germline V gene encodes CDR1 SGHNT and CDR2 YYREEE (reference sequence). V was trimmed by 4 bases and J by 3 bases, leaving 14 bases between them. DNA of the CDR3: TGTGCCAGCAGCATATCGGGACATCGCTACGAGCAGTACTTC. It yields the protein CASSISGHRYEQYF.

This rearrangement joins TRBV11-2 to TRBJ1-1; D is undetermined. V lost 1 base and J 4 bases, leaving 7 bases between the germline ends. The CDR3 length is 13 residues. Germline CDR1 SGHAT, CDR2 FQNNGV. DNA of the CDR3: TGTGCCAGCAGCTTAGTTCGGGGCACTGAAGCTTTCTTT. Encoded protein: CASSLVRGTEAFF.

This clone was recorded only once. The CDR3 nucleotides are TGTGCCAGTGGACAGGGCGGGAAGTTCCAGCCCCAGCATTTT. It translates to CASGQGGKFQPQHF. The gene calls are TRBV28 and TRBJ1-5, with 8 bases that match TRBD1. Germline values: CDR1 MDHEN, CDR2 SYDVKM. The CDR3 runs 14 residues. The J segment lost 7 bases and the V segment lost 9 bases, leaving 11 bases of the junction unmatched.

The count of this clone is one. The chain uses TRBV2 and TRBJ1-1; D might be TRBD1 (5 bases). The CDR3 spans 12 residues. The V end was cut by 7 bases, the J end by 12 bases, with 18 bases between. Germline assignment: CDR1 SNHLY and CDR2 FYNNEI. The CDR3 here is CASMVQGPYPFF. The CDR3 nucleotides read TGTGCCAGCATGGTCCAGGGTCCTTACCCTTTCTTT. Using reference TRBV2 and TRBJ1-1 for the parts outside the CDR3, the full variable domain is EPEVTQTPSHQVTQMGQEVILRCVPISNHLYFYWYRQILGQKVEFLVSFYNNEISEKSEIFDDQFSVERPDGSNFTLKIRSTKLEDSAMYFCASMVQGPYPFFGQGTRLTVV.

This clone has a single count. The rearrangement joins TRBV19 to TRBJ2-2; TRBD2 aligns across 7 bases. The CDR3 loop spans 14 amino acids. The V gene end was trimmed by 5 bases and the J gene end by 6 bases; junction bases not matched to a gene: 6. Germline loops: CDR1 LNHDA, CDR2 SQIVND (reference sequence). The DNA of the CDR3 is TGTGCCAGTAGTTCCACCGGACTAGCCGGGGAGCTGTTTTTT. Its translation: CASSSTGLAGELFF. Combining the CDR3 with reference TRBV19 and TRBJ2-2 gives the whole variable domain DGGITQSPKYLFRKEGQNVTLSCEQNLNHDAMYWYRQDPGQGLRLIYYSQIVNDFQKGDIAEGYSVSREKKESFPLTVTSAQKNPTAFYLCASSSTGLAGELFFGEGSRLTVL.

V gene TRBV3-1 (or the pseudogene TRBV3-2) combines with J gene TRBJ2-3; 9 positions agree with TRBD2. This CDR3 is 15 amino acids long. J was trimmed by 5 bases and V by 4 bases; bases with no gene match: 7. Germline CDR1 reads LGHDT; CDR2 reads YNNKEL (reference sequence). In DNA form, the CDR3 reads TGTGCCAGCAGCCGCTTAGCGGGGGCAGTAGATACGCAGTATTTT. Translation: CASSRLAGAVDTQYF.

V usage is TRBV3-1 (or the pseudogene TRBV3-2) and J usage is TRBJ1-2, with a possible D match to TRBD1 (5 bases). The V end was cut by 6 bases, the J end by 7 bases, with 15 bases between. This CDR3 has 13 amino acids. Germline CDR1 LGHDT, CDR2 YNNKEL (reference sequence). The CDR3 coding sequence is TGTGCCAGCAGTAGAATCAGGGATTCTGGCTACACCTTC. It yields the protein CASSRIRDSGYTF.

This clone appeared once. CDR3 residues: CASSPVGAPTEAFF. The CDR3 DNA is TGCGCCAGCAGCCCCGTTGGAGCGCCCACTGAAGCTTTCTTT. This chain joins TRBV5-1 and TRBJ1-1; D not resolved. Trimming cost V 4 bases and J 4 bases, with 14 bases left between them. CDR1 is SGHRS and CDR2 is YFSETQ in the germline V gene. The CDR3 runs 14 residues.

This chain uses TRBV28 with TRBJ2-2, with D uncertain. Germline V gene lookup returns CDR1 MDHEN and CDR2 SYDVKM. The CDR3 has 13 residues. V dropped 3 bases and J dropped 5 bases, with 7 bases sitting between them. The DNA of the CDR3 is TGTGCCAGCAGTTTCTCTGGTACCGGGGAGCTGTTTTTT. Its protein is CASSFSGTGELFF.

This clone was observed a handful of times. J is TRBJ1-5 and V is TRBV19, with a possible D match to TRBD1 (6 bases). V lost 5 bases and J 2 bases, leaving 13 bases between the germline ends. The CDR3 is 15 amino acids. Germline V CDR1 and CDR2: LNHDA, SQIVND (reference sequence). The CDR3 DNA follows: TGTGCCAGTAGTTTTACAGGGAGGGGCAATCAGCCCCAGCATTTT. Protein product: CASSFTGRGNQPQHF.

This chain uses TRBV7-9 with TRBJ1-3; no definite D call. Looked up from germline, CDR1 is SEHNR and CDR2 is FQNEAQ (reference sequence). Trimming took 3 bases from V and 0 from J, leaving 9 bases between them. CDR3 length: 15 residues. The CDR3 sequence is CASSFGDNSGNTIYF. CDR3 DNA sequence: TGTGCCAGCAGCTTCGGTGACAACTCTGGAAACACCATATATTTT.

The CDR3 loop reads CASSEYPVETQYF. The DNA of the CDR3 is TGTGCCAGCAGTGAATATCCGGTAGAGACCCAGTACTTC. This chain uses TRBV2 with TRBJ2-5, with unresolved D. The V end was cut by 2 bases, the J end by 4 bases, with 8 bases between. Looked up from germline, CDR1 is SNHLY and CDR2 is FYNNEI. There are 13 residues in the CDR3.

Here the CDR3 reads CASSYRLEGDNEQFF. CDR3 DNA: TGTGCCAGCAGTTACCGGTTAGAGGGAGACAATGAGCAGTTCTTC. The chain has TRBV6-5 and TRBJ2-1; D is possibly TRBD2 (5 bases). The CDR3 is 15 amino acids. V gave up 2 bases and J gave up 5 bases, with 13 bases separating them. Germline CDR1 is MNHEY and CDR2 is SVGAGI.

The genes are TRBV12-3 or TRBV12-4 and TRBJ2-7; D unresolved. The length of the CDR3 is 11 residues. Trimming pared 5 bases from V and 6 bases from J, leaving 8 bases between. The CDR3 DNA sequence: TGTGCCAGCAGTGCCTATAGCGAGCAGTACTTC. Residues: CASSAYSEQYF.

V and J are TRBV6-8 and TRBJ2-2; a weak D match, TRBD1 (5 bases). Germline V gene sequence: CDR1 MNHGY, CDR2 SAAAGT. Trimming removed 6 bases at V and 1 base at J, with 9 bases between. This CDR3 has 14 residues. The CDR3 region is CASRMDKNTGELFF. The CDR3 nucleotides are TGTGCCAGCAGGATGGACAAGAACACCGGGGAGCTGTTTTTT.

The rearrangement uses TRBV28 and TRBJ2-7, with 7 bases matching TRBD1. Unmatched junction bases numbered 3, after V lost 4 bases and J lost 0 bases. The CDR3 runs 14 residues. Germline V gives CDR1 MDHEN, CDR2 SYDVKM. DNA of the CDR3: TGTGCCAGCAGTTACAGGGGCTTCTCCTACGAGCAGTACTTC. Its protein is CASSYRGFSYEQYF.

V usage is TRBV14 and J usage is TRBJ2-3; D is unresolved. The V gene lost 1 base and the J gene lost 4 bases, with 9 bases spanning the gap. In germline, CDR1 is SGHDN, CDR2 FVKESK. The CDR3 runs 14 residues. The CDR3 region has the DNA TGTGCCAGCAGCCAAGTACTTTCGGCAGATACGCAGTATTTT. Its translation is CASSQVLSADTQYF. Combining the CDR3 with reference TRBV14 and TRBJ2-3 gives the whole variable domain EAGVTQFPSHSVIEKGQTVTLRCDPISGHDNLYWYRRVMGKEIKFLLHFVKESKQDESGMPNNRFLAERTGGTYSTLKVQPAELEDSGVYFCASSQVLSADTQYFGPGTRLTVL.

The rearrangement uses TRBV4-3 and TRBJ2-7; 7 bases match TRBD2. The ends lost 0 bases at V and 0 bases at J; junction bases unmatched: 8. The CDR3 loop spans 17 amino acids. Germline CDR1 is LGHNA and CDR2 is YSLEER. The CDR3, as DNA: TGCGCCAGCAGCCAAGATGGGAGCGGGGCTAACTCCTACGAGCAGTACTTC. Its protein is CASSQDGSGANSYEQYF.